Presented here are 6 T cell receptor beta chains from one specimen sequenced in a study of T-cell memory formation after mild COVID-19. TCRdb independently ran MiXCR on the 5' RACE reads; one entry per CDR3 protein. The table lists about 210,000 distinct CDR3 sequences, around 27% of them singletons. The specimen was PBMCs or a T cell subset sorted from them (not recorded which). The origin of the receptors is an adult woman who had mild COVID-19 (a few samples of this study predate the infection). Cell type and time point are not known.

The chain couples TRBV7-6 to TRBJ2-1; 9 bases fit TRBD1. CDR3 size: 16 residues. CDR1 SGHVS and CDR2 FNYEAQ come from the germline V gene. V lost 5 bases and J lost 3; bases outside the gene matches: 8. CDR3 amino acids: CASSDPGTGFYNEQFF. The CDR3 DNA is TGTGCCAGCAGCGATCCCGGGACAGGGTTCTACAATGAGCAGTTCTTC.

J is TRBJ1-5 and V is TRBV30; unclear D gene. The germline V gene encodes CDR1 GTSNPN and CDR2 SVGIG (reference sequence). Trimming removed 5 bases at V and 2 bases at J, with 13 bases between. The CDR3 sequence is 14 residues long. The CDR3 reads CAWSSGLGNQPQHF. The CDR3 DNA reads as TGTGCCTGGTCATCTGGGCTGGGCAATCAGCCCCAGCATTTT.

The chain joins TRBV3-1 to TRBJ2-3; D might be TRBD2 (5 bases). Trimming took 6 bases from V and 1 from J, leaving 17 bases between them. The germline V gene encodes CDR1 LGHDT and CDR2 YNNKEL (reference sequence). The CDR3 loop spans 16 amino acids. CDR3: CASRPWGVSGTDTQYF. DNA of the CDR3: TGTGCCAGCAGACCGTGGGGAGTATCAGGCACAGATACGCAGTATTTT.

Only a few counts were recorded for this clonotype. This sequence joins TRBV3-1 and TRBJ2-1, with TRBD2 as a possible D gene (5 bases). The CDR3 covers 14 residues. V lost 4 bases and J lost 10, with 17 bases in between. CDR1 is LGHDT and CDR2 is YNNKEL in the germline V gene (reference sequence). The CDR3 loop is CASSPRALRGEQFF. The CDR3 DNA is TGTGCCAGCAGCCCCCGGGCCCTTCGCGGGGAGCAGTTCTTC.

This clonotype was counted at least ten times. The genes are TRBV4-1 and TRBJ1-1, with D possibly matching TRBD1 (5 bases). Trimming left V 1 base short and J 0 bases short, with 15 bases between. Per germline, CDR1 MGHRA and CDR2 YSYEKL. This CDR3 has 17 amino acids. The CDR3 coding sequence is TGCGCCAGCAGCCAAGTGGTGGCAGGGTCTCTGAACACTGAAGCTTTCTTT. Its protein is CASSQVVAGSLNTEAFF.

The sample holds a few counts of this clonotype. The chain is built from TRBV9 and TRBJ2-2; no reliable D call. The CDR3 is 12 residues long. Trimming removed 4 bases at V and 6 bases at J, with 7 bases between. From germline, CDR1 is SGDLS and CDR2 YYNGEE. The CDR3 reads CASSRTSGELFF. CDR3 sequence (DNA): TGTGCCAGCAGCCGTACCTCCGGGGAGCTGTTTTTT.